Given below is one T cell receptor beta chain in context. Its antigen is unidentified. This entry belongs to a study of human CD4 T cells and Enterobacteriaceae. Points from the study as a whole: Matching to same-donor CFSE-low cultures alone inferred ex vivo clonotype reactivity. Ex vivo, broadly cross-reactive clonotypes appeared more expanded than specific ones.

Memory CD4+ T cells were sorted as all CD4+ cells except CD45RA+CCR7+CD95- naive cells, over 95% pure. Healthy donors' blood was sourced from blood donation centers in Switzerland. Ex vivo total memory CD4+ samples were deeply sequenced, detecting one cell in 200,000. TCRdb keeps only in-frame clones here, not all; method: immunoSEQ multiplex PCR. The sample shows roughly 28,000 clones, roughly 80% of them seen only once. Trimming pared 2 bases from V and 5 bases from J, leaving 10 bases between. Germline loops: CDR1 ENHRY, CDR2 SYGVKD. The CDR3 contains 14 residues. Material for sequencing was memory CD4+ T cells from blood. This TCR came from a human donor in good health. The V gene is TRBV10-3, the J gene TRBJ2-1, with no clear D. Here the CDR3 reads CAISEPRDHNEQFF. DNA of the CDR3: TGTGCCATCAGTGAGCCGAGAGACCACAATGAGCAGTTCTTC.